These 15 T cell receptor beta chains originate from one sample sequenced in a study of cytomegalovirus exposure and HLA in healthy donors. Primers for the PCR totalled 60 Vbeta and 13 Jbeta. Measured with immunoSEQ multiplex PCR; TCRdb has only the in-frame clones, and not every one. In the table there are over 75,000 clones, 67% of which are singletons. The sequenced material came from PBMCs. These TCRs come from a man younger than 40 in good health and CMV-seronegative.

This rearrangement joins TRBV28 to TRBJ2-3, with D perhaps matching TRBD1 (5 bases). The CDR3 is 15 residues long. V was shortened by 2 bases and J by 2 bases, with 11 bases between the two germline ends. CDR1 and CDR2 (germline): MDHEN, SYDVKM. The CDR3 loop is CASSLGTGATDTQYF. DNA of the CDR3: TGTGCCAGCAGTTTAGGAACAGGAGCCACAGATACGCAGTATTTT.

The chain links TRBV6-1 to TRBJ1-5; a possible D gene is TRBD1 (5 bases). Germline assignment: CDR1 MNHNS and CDR2 SASEGT. The CDR3 contains 15 residues. V shed 2 bases and J shed 1 base, with 9 bases lying between them. CDR3: CASSEQGSSNQPQHF. CDR3 in DNA: TGTGCCAGCAGTGAACAGGGTAGCAGCAATCAGCCCCAGCATTTT.

The rearrangement links TRBV18 to TRBJ2-2; a weak D match, TRBD2 (6 bases). CDR1 and CDR2 (germline): KGHSH, LQKENI. This CDR3 contains 16 residues. Trimming took 0 bases from V and 8 from J, leaving 16 bases between them. This CDR3 is CASSPPAGRSTGELFF. The CDR3 coding sequence is TGTGCCAGCTCACCACCGGCGGGGAGGTCTACAGGGGAGCTGTTTTTT.

The gene calls are TRBV5-1 and TRBJ2-7, with D maybe TRBD1 (5 bases). V was pared by 4 bases and J by 0 bases, with 5 bases between. CDR3 length: 12 residues. Germline V CDR1 and CDR2: SGHRS, YFSETQ. The CDR3 nucleotides read TGCGCCAGCAGCGGGGCCTCCTACGAGCAGTACTTC. Its protein is CASSGASYEQYF.

This clone has just a few counts. This chain uses TRBV2 with TRBJ2-5; 11 bases line up with TRBD2. V shed 0 bases and J 5 bases; nucleotides not matched to a gene: 11. The CDR3 sequence is 18 residues long. CDR1 and CDR2 (germline): SNHLY, FYNNEI. Here the CDR3 DNA reads TGTGCCAGCAGTGAAGCGCTCCTAGCGGGGGGCTTCGGCGAGACCCAGTACTTC. This translates into CASSEALLAGGFGETQYF.

The chain combines TRBV5-1 with TRBJ1-1, with TRBD1 matching over 11 bases. The CDR3 extends over 17 amino acids. Germline CDR1 reads SGHRS; CDR2 reads YFSETQ. Trimming took 1 base from V and 7 from J; bases not matched to a gene: 12. The CDR3, as DNA: TGCGCCAGCAGCTTGTGGACAGGGGGCTCGGAAATGGATGAAGCTTTCTTT. Protein: CASSLWTGGSEMDEAFF.

The chain joins TRBV2 to TRBJ2-7, with a possible D match to TRBD1 (6 bases). V shed 7 bases and J shed 6 bases, with 22 bases lying between them. The CDR3 runs to 15 residues. Germline-derived CDR1 and CDR2 are SNHLY and FYNNEI. The CDR3 protein is CASIPTGSTVGEQYF. The CDR3 DNA follows: TGTGCCAGCATACCCACAGGGTCAACTGTCGGCGAGCAGTACTTC. The variable domain in full, completed from reference TRBV2 and TRBJ2-7, reads EPEVTQTPSHQVTQMGQEVILRCVPISNHLYFYWYRQILGQKVEFLVSFYNNEISEKSEIFDDQFSVERPDGSNFTLKIRSTKLEDSAMYFCASIPTGSTVGEQYFGPGTRLTVT.

V is TRBV27 and J is TRBJ1-1; D call uncertain. Trimming took off 8 bases at V and 1 base at J, with 8 bases between the two ends. Germline V lookup: CDR1 MNHEY, CDR2 SMNVEV (reference sequence). The CDR3 spans 12 residues. CDR3 coding DNA: TGTGCCAGCCGCTCAGGGAACACTGAAGCTTTCTTT. This encodes CASRSGNTEAFF.

With regard to this clone: No conserved phenylalanine or tryptophan is present at the end of the CDR3, so a read error is the likely explanation. The DNA is omitted, as the CDR3 cannot be located on it reliably, and the CDR3 follows TCRdb's listing. The rearrangement links TRBV11-2 to TRBJ2-7; TRBD1, the D gene given by the table, was not confirmed from the DNA. The CDR3 is 9 amino acids in total, end residues counted. Germline CDR1 reads SGHAT; CDR2 reads FQNNGV. The CDR3 here is CASGGSPPA.

The CDR3 region has the DNA TGTGCCAGCAGCTTAGACAGGGCCACTGAAGCTTTCTTT. This encodes CASSLDRATEAFF. The chain employs TRBV7-6 and TRBJ1-1; TRBD1 is a possible D gene (6 bases). V shed 1 base and J shed 4 bases, with 7 bases lying between them. Looked up from germline, CDR1 is SGHVS and CDR2 is FNYEAQ. CDR3 size: 13 residues. Supplemented by reference TRBV7-6 and TRBJ1-1, the full variable domain reads GAGVSQSPRYKVTKRGQDVALRCDPISGHVSLYWYRQALGQGPEFLTYFNYEAQQDKSGLPNDRFSAERPEGSISTLTIQRTEQRDSAMYRCASSLDRATEAFFGQGTRLTVV.

The chain carries TRBV5-4 and TRBJ2-5, with 8 positions matching TRBD2. Germline loops: CDR1 SGHNT, CDR2 YYREEE (reference sequence). V shed 4 bases and J 4 bases; nucleotides not matched to a gene: 6. This CDR3 is built from 14 residues. Here the CDR3 DNA reads TGTGCCAGCAGCCTGATAGCGGGGCCAGAGACCCAGTACTTC. Amino acids: CASSLIAGPETQYF.

This chain uses TRBV28 with TRBJ1-5; D unresolved. Germline CDR1 is MDHEN and CDR2 is SYDVKM. With 6 bases removed from V and 1 base from J, the gap between germline ends came to 10 bases. The CDR3 extends over 14 amino acids. The chain's CDR3 is CASRNPGSNQPQHF. In nucleotides, the CDR3 is TGTGCCAGCAGAAACCCCGGGAGCAATCAGCCCCAGCATTTT.

This chain links TRBV4-1 with TRBJ1-1, with D possibly TRBD1 on 6 matching bases. The CDR3 is 13 residues long. V lost 0 bases to trimming and J lost 5 bases, with 7 bases between them. Germline lookup yields CDR1 MGHRA and CDR2 YSYEKL. The CDR3 reads CASSQEGGTEAFF. CDR3 sequence (DNA): TGCGCCAGCAGCCAAGAAGGGGGAACTGAAGCTTTCTTT.

The chain uses TRBV6-5 and TRBJ1-1, with D possibly TRBD1 on 6 matching bases. Per germline, CDR1 MNHEY and CDR2 SVGAGI. Deletions cut 5 bases from V and 3 bases from J, with 10 bases between. This CDR3 is 13 amino acids long. The CDR3 sequence is CASSPQGYTEAFF. The CDR3 coding sequence is TGTGCCAGCAGTCCCCAGGGGTACACTGAAGCTTTCTTT.

This chain connects TRBV15 to TRBJ2-5; possible D gene TRBD2, 7 bases. V was trimmed by 0 bases and J by 1 base, leaving 9 bases between them. This CDR3 is 15 amino acids long. In germline, CDR1 is LNHNV, CDR2 YYDKDF (reference sequence). Here the CDR3 DNA reads TGTGCCACCAGCAGAGATGGGGGGGCCCAAGAGACCCAGTACTTC. As protein: CATSRDGGAQETQYF. Drawing the rest from reference TRBV15 and TRBJ2-5, the complete variable domain is DAMVIQNPRYQVTQFGKPVTLSCSQTLNHNVMYWYQQKSSQAPKLLFHYYDKDFNNEADTPDNFQSRRPNTSFCFLDIRSPGLGDTAMYLCATSRDGGAQETQYFGPGTRLLVL.